This T cell receptor beta chain stems from a study of cytotoxic CD8 clonotypes in ibrutinib-treated CLL. Study-level information: It was after a median approximately twelve months of treatment, range 6 to 36, that response samples were taken.

Frozen PBMC stocks contributed around 1.9 micrograms of genomic DNA to the TCR beta libraries. Some clones are missing from TCRdb's copy, which holds only in-frame ones; the method was immunoSEQ multiplex PCR. Of about 49,000 clones listed, 53% are singletons. This clonotype was sampled from a human donor with chronic lymphocytic leukemia. Sequencing was performed on PBMCs, taken after 12 months of ibrutinib treatment.

The CDR3 nucleotides read TGTGCCTGGAGTGTACAGGGGCGCGAGCAGTACTTC. Amino acids: CAWSVQGREQYF. The chain carries TRBV30 and TRBJ2-7; 7 positions match TRBD1. Trimming cost V 0 bases and J 6 bases; bases outside gene matches: 2. The CDR3 totals 12 residues. Germline values: CDR1 GTSNPN, CDR2 SVGIG (reference sequence).